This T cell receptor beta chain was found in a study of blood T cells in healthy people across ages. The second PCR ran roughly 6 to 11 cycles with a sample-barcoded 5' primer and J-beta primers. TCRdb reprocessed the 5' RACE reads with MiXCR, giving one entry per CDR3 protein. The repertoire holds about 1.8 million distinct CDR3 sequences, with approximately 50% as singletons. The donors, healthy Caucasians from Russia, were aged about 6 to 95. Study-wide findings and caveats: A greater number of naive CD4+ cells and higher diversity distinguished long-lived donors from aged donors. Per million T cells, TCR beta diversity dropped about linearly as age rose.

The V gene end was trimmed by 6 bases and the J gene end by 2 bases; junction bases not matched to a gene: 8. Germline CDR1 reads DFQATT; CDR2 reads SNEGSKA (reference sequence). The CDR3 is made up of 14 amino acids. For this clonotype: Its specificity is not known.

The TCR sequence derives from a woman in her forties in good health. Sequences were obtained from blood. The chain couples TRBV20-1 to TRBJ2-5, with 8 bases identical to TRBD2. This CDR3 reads CSATRRGEQETQYF. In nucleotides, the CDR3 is TGCAGTGCAACTAGGCGGGGGGAACAAGAGACCCAGTACTTC.